This T cell receptor beta chain is drawn from a study of cytomegalovirus exposure and HLA in healthy donors. Findings and caveats of the study: Common viral pathogens (according to a later analysis) appeared linked to several of the most significant clusters. In a later analysis, 15,000 to 20,000 TCR beta sequences were associated with HLA alleles at 0.05 false discovery rate. It was reported that the classifier diagnosed cytomegalovirus status with high specificity and sensitivity in both the original and validation cohorts.

About this clone: The antigen is undetermined.

Researchers ran the PCR with 60 Vbeta and 13 Jbeta primers. TCRdb keeps only in-frame clones here, not all; method: immunoSEQ multiplex PCR. Of about 180,000 clones listed, around 80% are singletons. Trimming removed 5 bases from V and 0 bases from J; junction bases left unmatched: 5. Germline CDR1 LNHDA, CDR2 SQIVND (reference sequence). The CDR3 covers 15 residues. This TCR came from a man younger than 30 in good health and CMV-seronegative. Material for sequencing was PBMCs. The chain employs TRBV19 and TRBJ2-7; 9 nucleotides agree with TRBD2. CDR3 region: CASSWGAGGSYEQYF. The CDR3 DNA sequence: TGTGCCAGTAGTTGGGGAGCGGGAGGCTCCTACGAGCAGTACTTC.